This T cell receptor (beta chain) was captured by sequencing in a study of blood T cell repertoires in COVID-19. Study information: Samples came from the United States, Italy and Spain, spanning acute and convalescent COVID-19. The analysed material was cDNA or gDNA that came from T cells, B-cell-depleted T cells, or PBMCs.

Trimming took 4 bases from V and 6 from J, leaving 10 bases between them. In germline, CDR1 is MDHEN, CDR2 SYDVKM. There are 14 residues in the CDR3. As originally analysed: Using reference gene primer amplification, nucleated cell counts were estimated. Profiled with immunoSEQ multiplex PCR; TCRdb holds only in-frame clones, not every one. V and J calls and clone size come straight from that table; D and trimming were deduced from the DNA. The sample records roughly 180,000 clones, 85% to 90% being singletons. The gene calls are TRBV28 and TRBJ1-6; tentative D call: TRBD1 (6 bases). Source material: peripheral blood. The TCR sequence derives from a man between 65 and 79 years old with active or convalescent COVID-19. This CDR3 reads CASSSLRGNSPLHF. CDR3 sequence (DNA): TGTGCCAGCAGTTCCCTCAGGGGTAATTCACCCCTCCACTTT.